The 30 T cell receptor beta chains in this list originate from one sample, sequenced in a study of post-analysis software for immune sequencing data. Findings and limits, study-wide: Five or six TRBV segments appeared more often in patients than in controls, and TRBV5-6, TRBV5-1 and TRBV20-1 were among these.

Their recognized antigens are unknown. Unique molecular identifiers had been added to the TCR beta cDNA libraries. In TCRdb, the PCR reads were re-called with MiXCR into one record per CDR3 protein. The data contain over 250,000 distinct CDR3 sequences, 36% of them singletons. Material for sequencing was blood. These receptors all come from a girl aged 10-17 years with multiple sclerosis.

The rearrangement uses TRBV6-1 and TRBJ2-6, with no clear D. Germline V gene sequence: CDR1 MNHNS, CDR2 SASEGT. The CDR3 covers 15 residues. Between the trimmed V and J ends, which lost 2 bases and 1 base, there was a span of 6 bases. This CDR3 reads CASSELASGANVLTF. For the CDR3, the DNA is TGTGCCAGCAGTGAATTAGCATCTGGGGCCAACGTCCTGACTTTC.

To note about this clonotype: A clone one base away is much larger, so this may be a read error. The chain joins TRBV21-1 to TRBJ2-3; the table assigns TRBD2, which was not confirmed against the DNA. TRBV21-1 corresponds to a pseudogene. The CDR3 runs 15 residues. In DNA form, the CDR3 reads TGTGCCAGCAGCGCTCGGCGGGAGAACACAGATACGCAGTATTTT. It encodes CASSARRENTDTQYF.

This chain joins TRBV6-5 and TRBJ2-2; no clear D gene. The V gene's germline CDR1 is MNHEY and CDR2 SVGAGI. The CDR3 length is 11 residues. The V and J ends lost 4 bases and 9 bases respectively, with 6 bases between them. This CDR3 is CASSSARELFF. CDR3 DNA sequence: TGTGCCAGCAGTTCGGCGCGGGAGCTGTTTTTT.

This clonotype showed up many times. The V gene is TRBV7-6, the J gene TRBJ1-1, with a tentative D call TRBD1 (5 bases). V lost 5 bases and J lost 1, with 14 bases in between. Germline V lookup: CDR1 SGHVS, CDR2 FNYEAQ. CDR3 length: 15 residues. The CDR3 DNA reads TGTGCCAGCAGCCCGTCATTCGGGACGAACACTGAAGCTTTCTTT. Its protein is CASSPSFGTNTEAFF. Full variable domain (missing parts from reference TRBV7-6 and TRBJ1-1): GAGVSQSPRYKVTKRGQDVALRCDPISGHVSLYWYRQALGQGPEFLTYFNYEAQQDKSGLPNDRFSAERPEGSISTLTIQRTEQRDSAMYRCASSPSFGTNTEAFFGQGTRLTVV.

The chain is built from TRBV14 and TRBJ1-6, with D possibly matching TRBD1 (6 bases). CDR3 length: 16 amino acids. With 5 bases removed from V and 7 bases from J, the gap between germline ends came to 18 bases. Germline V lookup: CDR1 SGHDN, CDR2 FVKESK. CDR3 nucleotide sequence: TGTGCCAGCAGCGCCCGAGGGGGGAGAGCGAATTCACCCCTCCACTTT. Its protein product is CASSARGGRANSPLHF.

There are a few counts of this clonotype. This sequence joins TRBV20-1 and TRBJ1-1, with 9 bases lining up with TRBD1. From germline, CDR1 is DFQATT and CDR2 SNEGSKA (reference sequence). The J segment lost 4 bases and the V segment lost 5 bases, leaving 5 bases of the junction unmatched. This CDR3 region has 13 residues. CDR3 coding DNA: TGCAGTGCTGGGACAGGGAGGGGCACTGAAGCTTTCTTT. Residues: CSAGTGRGTEAFF.

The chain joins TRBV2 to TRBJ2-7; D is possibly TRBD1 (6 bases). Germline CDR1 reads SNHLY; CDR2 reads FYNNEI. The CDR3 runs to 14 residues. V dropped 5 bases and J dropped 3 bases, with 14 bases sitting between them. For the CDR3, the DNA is TGTGCCAGCAGTCAGACAGGTCCGGACTACGAGCAGTACTTC. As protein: CASSQTGPDYEQYF.

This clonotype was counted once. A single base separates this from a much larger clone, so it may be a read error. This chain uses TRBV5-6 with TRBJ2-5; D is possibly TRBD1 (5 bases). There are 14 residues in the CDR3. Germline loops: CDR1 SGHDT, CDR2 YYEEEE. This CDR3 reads CASSFGQGREPQYF. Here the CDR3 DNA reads TGTGCCAGCAGCTTTGGTCAGGGCCGAGAGCCCCAGTACTTC.

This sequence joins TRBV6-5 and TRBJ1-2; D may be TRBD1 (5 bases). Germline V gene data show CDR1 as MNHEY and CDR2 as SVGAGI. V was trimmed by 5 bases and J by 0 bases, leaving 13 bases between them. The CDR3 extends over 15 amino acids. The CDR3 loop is CASSTSGTPNYGYTF. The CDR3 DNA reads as TGTGCCAGCAGTACCTCAGGGACCCCTAACTATGGCTACACCTTC.

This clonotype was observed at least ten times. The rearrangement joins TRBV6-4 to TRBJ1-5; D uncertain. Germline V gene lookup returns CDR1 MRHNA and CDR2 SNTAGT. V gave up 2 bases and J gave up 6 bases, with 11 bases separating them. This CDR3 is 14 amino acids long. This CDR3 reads CASSDKADGQPQHF. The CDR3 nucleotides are TGTGCCAGCAGTGACAAGGCCGACGGTCAGCCCCAGCATTTT.

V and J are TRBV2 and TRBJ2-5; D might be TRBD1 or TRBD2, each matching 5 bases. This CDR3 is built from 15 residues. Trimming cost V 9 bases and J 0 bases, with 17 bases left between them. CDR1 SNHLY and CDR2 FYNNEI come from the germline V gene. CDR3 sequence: CASRGAQGHQETQYF. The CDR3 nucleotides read TGTGCCAGTCGAGGGGCCCAGGGTCACCAAGAGACCCAGTACTTC.

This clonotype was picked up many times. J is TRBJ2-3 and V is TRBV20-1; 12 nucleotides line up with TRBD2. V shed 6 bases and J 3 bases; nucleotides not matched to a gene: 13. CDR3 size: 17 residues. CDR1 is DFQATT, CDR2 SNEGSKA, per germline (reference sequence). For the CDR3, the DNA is TGCAGTGCCTCGACCGGGACTAGCGGGTTTCGAACAGATACGCAGTATTTT. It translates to CSASTGTSGFRTDTQYF.

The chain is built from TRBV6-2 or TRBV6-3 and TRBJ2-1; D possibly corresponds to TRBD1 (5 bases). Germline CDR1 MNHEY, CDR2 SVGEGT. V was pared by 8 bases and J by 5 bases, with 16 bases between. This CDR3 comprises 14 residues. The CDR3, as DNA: TGTGCCAGCGGTGGAACCCCAGGGCACAATGAGCAGTTCTTC. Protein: CASGGTPGHNEQFF.

CDR3 coding DNA: TGTGCCAGCAGTTTCAGGGTTGGTGAAAAACTGTTTTTT. Its protein is CASSFRVGEKLFF. This chain uses TRBV6-5 with TRBJ1-4; tentative D call: TRBD1 (5 bases). Germline loops: CDR1 MNHEY, CDR2 SVGAGI. The CDR3 sequence is 13 residues long. The V end lost 4 bases, the J end lost 7 bases, and 10 bases lay between the germline ends.

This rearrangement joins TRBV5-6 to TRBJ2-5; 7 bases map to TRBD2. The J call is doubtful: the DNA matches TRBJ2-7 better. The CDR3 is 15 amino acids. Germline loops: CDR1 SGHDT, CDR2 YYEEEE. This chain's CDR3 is CASSVGGRGRYEQYF. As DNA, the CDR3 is TGTGCCAGCAGCGTAGGTGGGAGGGGACGGTACGAGCAGTACTTC.

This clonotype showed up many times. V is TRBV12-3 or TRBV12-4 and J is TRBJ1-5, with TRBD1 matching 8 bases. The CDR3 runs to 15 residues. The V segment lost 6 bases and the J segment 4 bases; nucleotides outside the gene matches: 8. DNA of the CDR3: TGTGCCAGCAGGGTAAACCGACAGGGGAATCAGCCCCAGCATTTT. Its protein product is CASRVNRQGNQPQHF.

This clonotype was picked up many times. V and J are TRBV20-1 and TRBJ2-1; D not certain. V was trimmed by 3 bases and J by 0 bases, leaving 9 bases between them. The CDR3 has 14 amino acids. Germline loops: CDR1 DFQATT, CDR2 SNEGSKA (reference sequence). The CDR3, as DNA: TGCAGTGCTAGCCCAATAGGCTCCTACAATGAGCAGTTCTTC. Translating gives CSASPIGSYNEQFF.

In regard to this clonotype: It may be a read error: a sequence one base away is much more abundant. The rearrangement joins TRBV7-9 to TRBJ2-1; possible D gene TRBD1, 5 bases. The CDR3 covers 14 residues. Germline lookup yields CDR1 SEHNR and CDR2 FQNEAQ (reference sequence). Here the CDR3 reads CASPTENSCNEQFF. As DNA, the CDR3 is TGTGCCAGTCCGACAGAGAATTCCTGCAATGAGCAGTTCTTC.

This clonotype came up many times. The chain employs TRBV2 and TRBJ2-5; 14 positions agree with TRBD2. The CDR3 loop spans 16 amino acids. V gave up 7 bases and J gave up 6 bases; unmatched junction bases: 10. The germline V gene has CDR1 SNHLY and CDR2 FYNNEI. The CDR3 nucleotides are TGTGCCAGCAATGGACTAGCGGGAGGTCCAATGCAGACCCAGTACTTC. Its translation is CASNGLAGGPMQTQYF.

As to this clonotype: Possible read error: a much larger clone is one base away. The CDR3 DNA reads TGTGCCAGCAGCAGGACTAGCGGGTGTTACAATGAGCAGTTCTTC. This gives the protein CASSRTSGCYNEQFF. V usage is TRBV11-2 and J usage is TRBJ2-1; 11 nucleotides align to TRBD2. With 5 bases clipped from V and 4 bases from J, the junction kept 4 bases outside the gene matches. This CDR3 region has 15 residues. The germline V gene encodes CDR1 SGHAT and CDR2 FQNNGV.

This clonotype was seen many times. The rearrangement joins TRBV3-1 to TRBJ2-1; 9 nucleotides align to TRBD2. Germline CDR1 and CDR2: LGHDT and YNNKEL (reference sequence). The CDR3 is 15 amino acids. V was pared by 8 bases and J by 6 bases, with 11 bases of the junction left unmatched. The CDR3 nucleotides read TGTGCCAGCCGCTACTTGGCTAGCGGGGCCAATGAGCAGTTCTTC. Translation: CASRYLASGANEQFF.

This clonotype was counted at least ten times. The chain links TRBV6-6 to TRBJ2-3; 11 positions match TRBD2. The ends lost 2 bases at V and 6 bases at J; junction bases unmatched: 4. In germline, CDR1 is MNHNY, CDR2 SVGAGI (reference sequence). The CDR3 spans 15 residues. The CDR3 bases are TGTGCCAGCAGTTACGTAGCGGGAGGGCCGGATACGCAGTATTTT. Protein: CASSYVAGGPDTQYF.

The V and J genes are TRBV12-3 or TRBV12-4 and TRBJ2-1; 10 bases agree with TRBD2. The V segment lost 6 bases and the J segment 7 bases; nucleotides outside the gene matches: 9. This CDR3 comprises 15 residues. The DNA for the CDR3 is TGTGCCAGCAGCTTAAGCGGGGGGGCCTTTAATGAGCAGTTCTTC. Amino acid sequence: CASSLSGGAFNEQFF.

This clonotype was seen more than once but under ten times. CDR3 residues: CSVIAGGQGTGELFF. The CDR3 DNA reads as TGCAGCGTGATAGCGGGGGGGCAAGGCACCGGGGAGCTGTTTTTT. The genes are TRBV29-1 and TRBJ2-2, with 11 positions matching TRBD2. The trim removed 6 bases at V and 4 bases at J, leaving 7 bases unmatched. The CDR3 spans 15 residues. Germline loops: CDR1 SQVTM, CDR2 ANQGSEA.

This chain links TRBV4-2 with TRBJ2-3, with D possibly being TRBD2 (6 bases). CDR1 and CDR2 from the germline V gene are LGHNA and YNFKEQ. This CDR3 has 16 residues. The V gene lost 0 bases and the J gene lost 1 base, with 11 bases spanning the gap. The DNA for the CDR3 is TGTGCCAGCAGCCAAGAGGCGGGAAGGGGCACAGATACGCAGTATTTT. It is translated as CASSQEAGRGTDTQYF.

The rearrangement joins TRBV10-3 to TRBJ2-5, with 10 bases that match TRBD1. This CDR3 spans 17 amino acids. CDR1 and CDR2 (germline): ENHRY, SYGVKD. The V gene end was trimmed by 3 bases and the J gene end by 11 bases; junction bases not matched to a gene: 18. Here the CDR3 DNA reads TGTGCCATCAGTGACCCCGGACAGGGGGGGCCCCGCAATGAGCAGTACTTC. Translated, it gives CAISDPGQGGPRNEQYF.

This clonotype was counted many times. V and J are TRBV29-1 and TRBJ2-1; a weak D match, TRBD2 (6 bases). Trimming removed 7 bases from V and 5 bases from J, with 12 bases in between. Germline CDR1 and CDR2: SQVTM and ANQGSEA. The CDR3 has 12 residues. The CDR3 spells CSAASGDNEQFF. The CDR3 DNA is TGCAGCGCGGCATCGGGGGACAATGAGCAGTTCTTC.

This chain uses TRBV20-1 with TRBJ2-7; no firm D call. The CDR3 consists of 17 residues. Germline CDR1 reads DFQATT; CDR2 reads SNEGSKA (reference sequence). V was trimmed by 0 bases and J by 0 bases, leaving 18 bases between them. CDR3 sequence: CSARDEAPTRSSYEQYF. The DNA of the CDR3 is TGCAGTGCTAGAGATGAGGCCCCGACGAGGAGCTCCTACGAGCAGTACTTC.

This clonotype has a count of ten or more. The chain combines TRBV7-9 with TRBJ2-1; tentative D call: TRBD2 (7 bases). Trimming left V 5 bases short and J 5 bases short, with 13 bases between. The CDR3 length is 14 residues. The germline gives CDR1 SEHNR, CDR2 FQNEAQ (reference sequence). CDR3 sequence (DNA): TGTGCCAGCAGCCTAGGGGGGGCTGACAATGAGCAGTTCTTC. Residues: CASSLGGADNEQFF.

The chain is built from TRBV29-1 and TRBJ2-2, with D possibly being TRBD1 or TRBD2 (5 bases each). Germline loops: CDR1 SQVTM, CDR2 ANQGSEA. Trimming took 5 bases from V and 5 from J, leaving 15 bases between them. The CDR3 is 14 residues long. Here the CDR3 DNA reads TGCAGCGTTAGGGGTATCCCGGGGACCGGGGAGCTGTTTTTT. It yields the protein CSVRGIPGTGELFF.